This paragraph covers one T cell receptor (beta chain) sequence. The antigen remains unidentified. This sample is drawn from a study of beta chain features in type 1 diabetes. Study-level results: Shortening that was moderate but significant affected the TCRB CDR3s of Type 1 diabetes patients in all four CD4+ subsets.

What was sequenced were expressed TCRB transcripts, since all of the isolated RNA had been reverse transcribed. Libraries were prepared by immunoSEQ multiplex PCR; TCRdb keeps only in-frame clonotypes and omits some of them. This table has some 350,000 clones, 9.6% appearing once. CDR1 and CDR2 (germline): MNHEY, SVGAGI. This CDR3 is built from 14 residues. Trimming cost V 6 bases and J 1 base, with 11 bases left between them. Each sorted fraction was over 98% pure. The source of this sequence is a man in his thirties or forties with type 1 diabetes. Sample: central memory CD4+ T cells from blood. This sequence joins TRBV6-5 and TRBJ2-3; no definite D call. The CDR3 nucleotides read TGTGCCAGCAGCCAAATGGTGCGCACAGATACGCAGTATTTT. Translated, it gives CASSQMVRTDTQYF.